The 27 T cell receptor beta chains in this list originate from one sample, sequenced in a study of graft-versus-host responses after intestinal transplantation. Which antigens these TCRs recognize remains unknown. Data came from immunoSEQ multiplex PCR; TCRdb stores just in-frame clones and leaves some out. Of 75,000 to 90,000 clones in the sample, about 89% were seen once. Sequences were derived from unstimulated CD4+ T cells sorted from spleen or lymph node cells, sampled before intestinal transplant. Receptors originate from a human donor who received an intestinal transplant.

The CDR3 is CASSPPEANPISPRPQHF. The CDR3 bases are TGTGCCAGCTCACCACCGGAGGCCAACCCTATCTCCCCTCGGCCCCAGCATTTT. This sequence joins TRBV18 and TRBJ1-5; D call uncertain. This CDR3 has 18 amino acids. V was trimmed by 0 bases and J by 9 bases, leaving 24 bases between them. The germline gives CDR1 KGHSH, CDR2 LQKENI.

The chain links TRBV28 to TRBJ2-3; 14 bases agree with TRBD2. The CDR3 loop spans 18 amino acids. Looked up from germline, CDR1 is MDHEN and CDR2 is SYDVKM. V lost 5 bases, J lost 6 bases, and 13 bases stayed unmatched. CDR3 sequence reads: CASSPHHLTSGRGDTQYF. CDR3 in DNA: TGTGCCAGCAGTCCCCACCACCTGACTAGCGGGAGGGGTGATACGCAGTATTTT.

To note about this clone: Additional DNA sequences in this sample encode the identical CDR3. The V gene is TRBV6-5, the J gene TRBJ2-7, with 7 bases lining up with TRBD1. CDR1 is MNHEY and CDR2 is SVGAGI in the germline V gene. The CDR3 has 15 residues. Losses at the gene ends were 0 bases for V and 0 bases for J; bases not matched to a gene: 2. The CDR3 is CASSYSRDSSYEQYF. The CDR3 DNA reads TGTGCCAGCAGTTACTCGAGGGACAGCTCCTACGAGCAGTACTTC.

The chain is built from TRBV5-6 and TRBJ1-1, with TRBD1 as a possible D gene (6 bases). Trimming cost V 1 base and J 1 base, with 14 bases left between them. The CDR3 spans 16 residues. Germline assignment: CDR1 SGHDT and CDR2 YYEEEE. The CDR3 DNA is TGTGCCAGCAGCTTGCGGACCGGACAGCCGAACACTGAAGCTTTCTTT. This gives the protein CASSLRTGQPNTEAFF. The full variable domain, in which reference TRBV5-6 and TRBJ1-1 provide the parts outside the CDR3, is DAGVTQSPTHLIKTRGQQVTLRCSPKSGHDTVSWYQQALGQGPQFIFQYYEEEERQRGNFPDRFSGHQFPNYSSELNVNALLLGDSALYLCASSLRTGQPNTEAFFGQGTRLTVV.

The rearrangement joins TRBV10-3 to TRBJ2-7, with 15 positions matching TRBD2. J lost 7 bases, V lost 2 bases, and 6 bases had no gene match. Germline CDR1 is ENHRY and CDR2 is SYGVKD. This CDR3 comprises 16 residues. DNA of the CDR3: TGTGCCATCAGTGAGCCAGGGACTAGCGGGAGGTGGGAGCAGTACTTC. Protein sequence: CAISEPGTSGRWEQYF.

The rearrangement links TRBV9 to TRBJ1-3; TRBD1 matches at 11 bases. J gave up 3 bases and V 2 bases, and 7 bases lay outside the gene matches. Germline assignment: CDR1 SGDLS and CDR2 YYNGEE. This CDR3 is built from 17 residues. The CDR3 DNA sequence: TGTGCCAGCAGCGTGGAACCGGGACAGGGGGGTGGAAACACCATATATTTT. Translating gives CASSVEPGQGGGNTIYF.

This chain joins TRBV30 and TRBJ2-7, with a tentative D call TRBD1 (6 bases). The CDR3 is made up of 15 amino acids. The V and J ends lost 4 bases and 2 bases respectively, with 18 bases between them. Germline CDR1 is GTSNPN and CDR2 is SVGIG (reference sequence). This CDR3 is CAWKQGPNNAYEQYF. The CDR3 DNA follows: TGTGCCTGGAAGCAGGGGCCCAATAATGCCTACGAGCAGTACTTC. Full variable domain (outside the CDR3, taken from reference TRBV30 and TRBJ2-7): SQTIHQWPATLVQPVGSPLSLECTVEGTSNPNLYWYRQAAGRGLQLLFYSVGIGQISSEVPQNLSASRPQDRQFILSSKKLLLSDSGFYLCAWKQGPNNAYEQYFGPGTRLTVT.

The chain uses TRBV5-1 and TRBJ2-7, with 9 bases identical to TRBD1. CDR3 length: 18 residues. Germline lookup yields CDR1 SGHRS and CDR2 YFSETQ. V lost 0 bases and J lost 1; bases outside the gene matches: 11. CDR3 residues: CASSLAGQGQPVSYEQYF. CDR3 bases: TGCGCCAGCAGCTTGGCGGGACAGGGCCAGCCAGTTTCCTACGAGCAGTACTTC. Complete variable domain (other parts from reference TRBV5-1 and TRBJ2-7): KAGVTQTPRYLIKTRGQQVTLSCSPISGHRSVSWYQQTPGQGLQFLFEYFSETQRNKGNFPGRFSGRQFSNSRSEMNVSTLELGDSALYLCASSLAGQGQPVSYEQYFGPGTRLTVT.

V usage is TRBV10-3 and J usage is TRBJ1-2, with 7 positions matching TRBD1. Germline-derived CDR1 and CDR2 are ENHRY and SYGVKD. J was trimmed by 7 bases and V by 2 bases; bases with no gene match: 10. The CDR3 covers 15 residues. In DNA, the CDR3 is TGTGCCATCAGTGAGCCCAGGGGGGACAGATTTGGCTACACCTTC. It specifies CAISEPRGDRFGYTF.

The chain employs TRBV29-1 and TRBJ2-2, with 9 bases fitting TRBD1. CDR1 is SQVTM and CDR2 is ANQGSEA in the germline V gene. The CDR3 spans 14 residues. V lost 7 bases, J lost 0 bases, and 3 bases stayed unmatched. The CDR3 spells CSARQGANTGELFF. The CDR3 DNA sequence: TGCAGCGCTCGACAGGGGGCGAACACCGGGGAGCTGTTTTTT.

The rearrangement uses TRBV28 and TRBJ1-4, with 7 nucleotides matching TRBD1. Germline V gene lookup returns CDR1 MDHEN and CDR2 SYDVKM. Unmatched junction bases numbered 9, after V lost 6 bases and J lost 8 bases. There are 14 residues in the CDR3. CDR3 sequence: CASSRDRVEEKLFF. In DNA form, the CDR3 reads TGTGCCAGCAGCCGTGACAGGGTAGAGGAAAAACTGTTTTTT. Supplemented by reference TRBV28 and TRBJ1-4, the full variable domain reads DVKVTQSSRYLVKRTGEKVFLECVQDMDHENMFWYRQDPGLGLRLIYFSYDVKMKEKGDIPEGYSVSREKKERFSLILESASTNQTSMYLCASSRDRVEEKLFFGSGTQLSVL.

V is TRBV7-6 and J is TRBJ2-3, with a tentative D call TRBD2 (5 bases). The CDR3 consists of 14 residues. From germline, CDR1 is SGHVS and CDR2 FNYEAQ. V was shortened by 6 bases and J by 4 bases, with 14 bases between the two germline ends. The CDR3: CASSLAYRADTQYF. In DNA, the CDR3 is TGTGCCAGCAGTCTAGCTTATCGGGCAGATACGCAGTATTTT. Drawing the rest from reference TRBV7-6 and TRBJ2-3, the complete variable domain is GAGVSQSPRYKVTKRGQDVALRCDPISGHVSLYWYRQALGQGPEFLTYFNYEAQQDKSGLPNDRFSAERPEGSISTLTIQRTEQRDSAMYRCASSLAYRADTQYFGPGTRLTVL.

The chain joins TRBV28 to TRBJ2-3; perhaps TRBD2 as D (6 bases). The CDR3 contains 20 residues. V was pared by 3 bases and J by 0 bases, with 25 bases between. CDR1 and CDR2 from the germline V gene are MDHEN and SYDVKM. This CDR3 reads CASSLGWGDPTASSTDTQYF. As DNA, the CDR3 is TGTGCCAGCAGTTTGGGATGGGGGGATCCTACGGCGTCTAGCACAGATACGCAGTATTTT.

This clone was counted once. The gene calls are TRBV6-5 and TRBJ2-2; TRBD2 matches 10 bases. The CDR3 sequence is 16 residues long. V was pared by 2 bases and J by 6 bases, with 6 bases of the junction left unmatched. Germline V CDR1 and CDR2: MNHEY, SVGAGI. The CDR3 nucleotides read TGTGCCAGCAGTTACGGGGCTAGCGGGAGTCCCGGGGAGCTGTTTTTT. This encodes CASSYGASGSPGELFF.

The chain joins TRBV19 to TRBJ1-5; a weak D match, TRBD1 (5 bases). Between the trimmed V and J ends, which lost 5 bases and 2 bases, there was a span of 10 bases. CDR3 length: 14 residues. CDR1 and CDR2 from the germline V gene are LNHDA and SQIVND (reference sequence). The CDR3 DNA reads TGTGCCAGTAGTCAGGGTGTGGGCAATCAGCCCCAGCATTTT. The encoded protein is CASSQGVGNQPQHF.

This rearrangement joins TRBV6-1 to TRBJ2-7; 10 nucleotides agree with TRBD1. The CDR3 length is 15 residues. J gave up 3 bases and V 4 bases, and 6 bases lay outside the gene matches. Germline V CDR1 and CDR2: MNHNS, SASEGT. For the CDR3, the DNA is TGTGCCAGCAGTGGACCGGGACAGGGGCGCTACGAGCAGTACTTC. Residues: CASSGPGQGRYEQYF.

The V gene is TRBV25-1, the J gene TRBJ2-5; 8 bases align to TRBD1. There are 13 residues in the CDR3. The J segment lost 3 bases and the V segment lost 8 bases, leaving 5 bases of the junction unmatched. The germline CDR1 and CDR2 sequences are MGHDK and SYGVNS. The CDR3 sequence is CASAGQAKETQYF. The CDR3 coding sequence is TGTGCCAGCGCGGGACAGGCCAAAGAGACCCAGTACTTC.

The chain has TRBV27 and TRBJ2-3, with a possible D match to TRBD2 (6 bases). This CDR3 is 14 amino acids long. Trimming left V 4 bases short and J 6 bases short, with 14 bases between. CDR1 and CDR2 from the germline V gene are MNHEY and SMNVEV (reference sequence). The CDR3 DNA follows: TGTGCCAGCAGTTCGCGACTAGGTGGGGATACGCAGTATTTT. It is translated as CASSSRLGGDTQYF.

CDR3 sequence (DNA): TGTGCCAGCAGTTCGGGACAGGGTTGGTCCTACGAGCAGTACTTC. Protein: CASSSGQGWSYEQYF. The chain couples TRBV27 to TRBJ2-7; 9 nucleotides match TRBD1. This CDR3 is 15 amino acids long. V gave up 4 bases and J gave up 1 base; unmatched junction bases: 5. CDR1 and CDR2 (germline): MNHEY, SMNVEV (reference sequence).

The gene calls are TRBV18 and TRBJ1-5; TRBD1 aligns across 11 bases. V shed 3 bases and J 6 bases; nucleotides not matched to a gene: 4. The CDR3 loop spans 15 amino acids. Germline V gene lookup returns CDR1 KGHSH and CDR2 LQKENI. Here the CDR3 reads CASSPGQGALQPQHF. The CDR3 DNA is TGTGCCAGCTCACCTGGACAGGGGGCGCTTCAGCCCCAGCATTTT. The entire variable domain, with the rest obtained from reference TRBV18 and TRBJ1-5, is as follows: NAGVMQNPRHLVRRRGQEARLRCSPMKGHSHVYWYRQLPEEGLKFMVYLQKENIIDESGMPKERFSAEFPKEGPSILRIQQVVRGDSAAYFCASSPGQGALQPQHFGDGTRLSIL.

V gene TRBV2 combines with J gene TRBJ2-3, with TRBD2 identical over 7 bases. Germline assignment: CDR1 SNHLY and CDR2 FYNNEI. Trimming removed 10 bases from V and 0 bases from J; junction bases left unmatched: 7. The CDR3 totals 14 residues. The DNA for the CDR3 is TGTGCCACCGCTGGACTAGTTAGCACAGATACGCAGTATTTT. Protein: CATAGLVSTDTQYF.

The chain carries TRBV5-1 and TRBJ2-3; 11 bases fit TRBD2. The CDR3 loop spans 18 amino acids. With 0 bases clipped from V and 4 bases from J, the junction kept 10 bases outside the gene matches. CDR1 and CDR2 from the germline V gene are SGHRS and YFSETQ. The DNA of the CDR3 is TGCGCCAGCAGCTTGGCTGTCCTAGCGGGGGGCACCTCAGATACGCAGTATTTT. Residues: CASSLAVLAGGTSDTQYF.

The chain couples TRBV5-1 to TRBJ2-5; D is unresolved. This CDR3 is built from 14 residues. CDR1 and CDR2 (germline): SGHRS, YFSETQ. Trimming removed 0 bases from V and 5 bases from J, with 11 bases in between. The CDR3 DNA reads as TGCGCCAGCAGCTTGGAAGTAGCAACGGAGACCCAGTACTTC. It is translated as CASSLEVATETQYF.

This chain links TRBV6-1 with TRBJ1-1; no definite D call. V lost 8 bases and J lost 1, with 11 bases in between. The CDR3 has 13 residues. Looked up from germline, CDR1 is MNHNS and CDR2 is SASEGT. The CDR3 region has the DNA TGTGCCAGCGGGCGGAGGACGAACACTGAAGCTTTCTTT. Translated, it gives CASGRRTNTEAFF.

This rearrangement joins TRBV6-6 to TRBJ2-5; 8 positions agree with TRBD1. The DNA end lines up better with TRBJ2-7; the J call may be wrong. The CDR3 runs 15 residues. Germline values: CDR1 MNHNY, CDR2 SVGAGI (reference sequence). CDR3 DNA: TGTGCCAGCAGTTTCCGGGACAGGAGAACCTACGAGCAGTACTTC. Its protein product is CASSFRDRRTYEQYF.

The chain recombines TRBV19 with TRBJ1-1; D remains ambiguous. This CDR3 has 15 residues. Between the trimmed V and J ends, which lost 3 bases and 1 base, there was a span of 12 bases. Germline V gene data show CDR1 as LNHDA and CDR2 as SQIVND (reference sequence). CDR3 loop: CASSMSLGRNTEAFF. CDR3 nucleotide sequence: TGTGCCAGTAGTATGAGTCTAGGTAGGAACACTGAAGCTTTCTTT.

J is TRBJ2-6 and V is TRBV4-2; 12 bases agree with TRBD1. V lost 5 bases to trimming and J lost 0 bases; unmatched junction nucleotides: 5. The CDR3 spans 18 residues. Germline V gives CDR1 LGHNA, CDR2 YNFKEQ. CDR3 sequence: CASSKGTGGSSGANVLTF. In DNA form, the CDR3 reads TGTGCCAGCAGCAAAGGGACAGGGGGCAGCTCTGGGGCCAACGTCCTGACTTTC.